The rows below give T cell receptor beta chains drawn from one sample of a study of CD8 T cells in Susac syndrome. TCRdb processed the immunoSEQ multiplex PCR reads anew with MiXCR; each CDR3 protein has one entry. Of 65,000 to 80,000 distinct CDR3 sequences listed, roughly 90% are singletons. Input material: CD8+ T cells from PBMCs. These TCRs come from a human donor with multiple sclerosis. Both conserved end residues are part of each CDR3. D genes are given only for firm matches. The size of a clone is reported for some rows only, either as once, few or many, or as a class for expanded clones.

CDR3 length	V gene	D gene	clone size	J gene	CDR3 protein	CDR3 DNA
15	TRBV3-1	NA	NA	TRBJ1-3	CASSHGKEYGNTIYF	TGTGCCAGCAGCCACGGAAAAGAGTACGGAAACACCATATATTTT
12	TRBV30	NA	NA	TRBJ1-2	CACYRARGGYTF	TGTGCCTGTTACAGGGCCCGTGGTGGCTACACCTTC
13	TRBV11-2	NA	few	TRBJ2-5	CASSLPVQETQYF	TGTGCCAGCAGCTTACCTGTCCAAGAGACCCAGTACTTC
13	TRBV14	NA	once	TRBJ1-1	CASSQQGYTEAFF	TGTGCCAGCAGCCAACAGGGCTACACTGAAGCTTTCTTT
14	TRBV7-9	NA	NA	TRBJ1-1	CASSLGQGPTEAFF	TGTGCCAGCAGCTTAGGTCAGGGACCCACTGAAGCTTTCTTT
14	TRBV6-4	TRBD2	NA	TRBJ2-7	CASSPLAVPYEQYF	TGTGCCAGCAGTCCACTAGCGGTCCCCTACGAGCAGTACTTC
15	TRBV27	NA	NA	TRBJ1-3	CASSLSLYSGNTIYF	TGTGCCAGCAGTTTATCTCTTTACTCTGGAAACACCATATATTTT
14	TRBV12-3/TRBV12-4	NA	NA	TRBJ2-5	CASSFGEYQETQYF	TGTGCCAGCAGTTTCGGCGAGTACCAAGAGACCCAGTACTTC
14	TRBV13	TRBD2	NA	TRBJ2-7	CASSLLAGEGEQYF	TGTGCCAGCAGCTTACTAGCGGGGGAAGGCGAGCAGTACTTC
16	TRBV7-8	TRBD1	NA	TRBJ2-2	CASSWGQGAFTGELFF	TGTGCCAGCAGCTGGGGGCAGGGGGCCTTCACCGGGGAGCTGTTTTTT
10	TRBV28	NA	NA	TRBJ2-1	CASFYNEQFF	TGTGCCAGCTTCTACAATGAGCAGTTCTTC
15	TRBV19	TRBD2	NA	TRBJ2-1	CASSMASGSYNEQFF	TGTGCCAGTAGTATGGCTAGCGGGTCCTACAATGAGCAGTTCTTC
17	TRBV13	NA	NA	TRBJ1-2	CASSSPGAPQQRGGYTF	TGTGCCAGCAGCTCCCCCGGGGCACCCCAACAGAGGGGAGGCTACACCTTC
14	TRBV4-3	NA	NA	TRBJ2-3	CASSQGAFTDTQYF	TGCGCCAGCAGCCAAGGGGCATTCACAGATACGCAGTATTTT
16	TRBV4-3	NA	NA	TRBJ2-2	CASSQDLASLTGELFF	TGCGCCAGCAGCCAAGATCTGGCCAGCCTCACCGGGGAGCTGTTTTTT
15	TRBV4-3	NA	NA	TRBJ1-1	CASSQDPGNISEAFF	TGCGCCAGCAGCCAAGACCCCGGGAACATCAGTGAAGCTTTCTTT
14	TRBV5-4	NA	NA	TRBJ1-1	CASSSDTVNTEAFF	TGTGCCAGCAGCTCGGACACAGTGAACACTGAAGCTTTCTTT
13	TRBV19	NA	NA	TRBJ1-6	CASSIVVDSPLHF	TGTGCCAGTAGTATCGTCGTGGACTCACCCCTCCACTTT
15	TRBV3-1	NA	NA	TRBJ2-7	CASSQVSRPPYEQYF	TGTGCCAGCAGCCAAGTTTCAAGGCCGCCCTACGAGCAGTACTTC
14	TRBV28	TRBD2	NA	TRBJ2-7	CASSRLAGSYEQYF	TGTGCCAGCAGTAGACTAGCGGGTTCCTACGAGCAGTACTTC
14	TRBV27	NA	NA	TRBJ2-2	CASSGTLNTGELFF	TGTGCCAGCAGTGGGACTTTGAACACCGGGGAGCTGTTTTTT
13	TRBV19	NA	NA	TRBJ1-1	CASSGEGGGEAFF	TGTGCCAGTAGTGGGGAGGGAGGAGGTGAAGCTTTCTTT
17	TRBV4-1	TRBD1	NA	TRBJ2-7	CASSRDSAPGQGYEQYF	TGCGCCAGCAGCCGAGACTCCGCTCCGGGACAGGGGTACGAGCAGTACTTC
12	TRBV19	NA	NA	TRBJ2-7	CASSQQGNEQYF	TGTGCCAGTAGCCAACAGGGTAACGAGCAGTACTTC
14	TRBV30	NA	NA	TRBJ2-4	CAWSHEGAKNIQYF	TGTGCCTGGAGTCACGAAGGGGCCAAAAACATTCAGTACTTC
12	TRBV6-5	NA	NA	TRBJ1-3	CASSQGGNTIYF	TGTGCCAGCAGTCAAGGTGGAAACACCATATATTTT
16	TRBV4-3	NA	NA	TRBJ1-3	CASSQGGTGILNTIYF	TGCGCCAGCAGCCAAGGGGGGACGGGAATCCTAAACACCATATATTTT
15	TRBV20-1	TRBD2	once	TRBJ2-1	CSARPGLAGRDEQFF	TGCAGTGCTCGCCCGGGACTAGCGGGTCGGGATGAGCAGTTCTTC
15	TRBV6-2/TRBV6-3	TRBD1	NA	TRBJ2-5	CASSYRTGLMETQYF	TGTGCCAGCAGTTACCGGACAGGGCTTATGGAGACCCAGTACTTC
19	TRBV7-6	TRBD2	NA	TRBJ2-1	CASSPPSRLAGGPYNEQFF	TGTGCCAGCAGCCCACCAAGCAGGCTAGCGGGAGGGCCCTACAATGAGCAGTTCTTC
14	TRBV2	TRBD2	NA	TRBJ2-1	CAILAGSSYNEQFF	TGTGCCATTCTAGCGGGGAGCTCCTACAATGAGCAGTTCTTC
14	TRBV5-1	NA	NA	TRBJ2-7	CASSLGHGSYEQYF	TGCGCCAGCAGCTTGGGACATGGCTCCTACGAGCAGTACTTC
17	TRBV5-1	NA	few	TRBJ2-5	CASSSFAGPISGETQYF	TGCGCCAGCAGCTCCTTCGCCGGACCTATCAGCGGAGAGACCCAGTACTTC
15	TRBV12-3/TRBV12-4	TRBD1	NA	TRBJ1-2	CASSSPDRPNYGYTF	TGTGCCAGCAGTTCCCCGGACAGGCCAAACTATGGCTACACCTTC
13	TRBV29-1	NA	NA	TRBJ1-2	CSVVKLGSYGYTF	TGCAGCGTTGTTAAACTGGGGAGCTATGGCTACACCTTC
14	TRBV18	TRBD1	NA	TRBJ1-5	CASSLDRPDQPQHF	TGTGCCAGCTCACTGGACAGGCCGGATCAGCCCCAGCATTTT
16	TRBV25-1	NA	once	TRBJ1-1	CASSEIGPFMNTEAFF	TGTGCCAGCAGTGAGATAGGACCCTTTATGAACACTGAAGCTTTCTTT
12	TRBV19	NA	NA	TRBJ1-3	CASSIGGHTIYF	TGTGCCAGTAGTATTGGGGGACACACCATATATTTT
15	TRBV19	TRBD1	NA	TRBJ2-2	CASSIGTGGSGELFF	TGTGCCAGTAGTATAGGGACAGGAGGTTCCGGGGAGCTGTTTTTT
12	TRBV19	NA	NA	TRBJ2-1	CASSINRVEQFF	TGTGCCAGTAGTATTAACAGGGTTGAGCAGTTCTTC
15	TRBV9	NA	NA	TRBJ2-5	CASSPTGFSQETQYF	TGTGCCAGCAGCCCTACAGGGTTCAGTCAAGAGACCCAGTACTTC
19	TRBV28	TRBD1	NA	TRBJ2-6	CASSSYRDRVSSGANVLTF	TGTGCCAGCAGTTCGTACCGGGACAGGGTTTCCTCTGGGGCCAACGTCCTGACTTTC
16	TRBV9	NA	NA	TRBJ1-1	CASSVGPLEMNTEAFF	TGTGCCAGCAGCGTAGGCCCTCTTGAAATGAACACTGAAGCTTTCTTT
13	TRBV6-5	TRBD2	NA	TRBJ2-7	CATGLAGHYEQYF	TGTGCCACCGGACTAGCGGGGCACTACGAGCAGTACTTC
12	TRBV6-2/TRBV6-3	NA	few	TRBJ1-2	CASSQGAGGYTF	TGTGCCAGCTCGCAGGGAGCTGGTGGCTACACCTTC